These 28 T cell receptor beta chains were sequenced from one sample in a study of identical twins. TCRdb ran MiXCR on the 5' RACE reads and lists one entry per CDR3 protein. The sample has 500,000 or so distinct CDR3 sequences, roughly a fifth seen once; the top ten hold around 0.9%. Another study also made use of these data, one on T cells expressing NK-cell markers.

The sequenced sample was CD4+ T cells sorted from blood. The receptors were sampled from a woman under 30 in good health.

Sample share makes this clonotype medium-sized (0.01 to 0.1%). The V gene is TRBV7-2, the J gene TRBJ1-6; D remains ambiguous. The CDR3 extends over 12 amino acids. Germline V lookup: CDR1 SGHTA, CDR2 FQGNSA. Trimming removed 5 bases from V and 10 bases from J, with 9 bases in between. The CDR3 DNA is TGTGCCAGCAGCCTACATGGGTCACCCCTCCACTTT. Translated, it gives CASSLHGSPLHF.

The sample holds many counts of this clonotype. This chain links TRBV20-1 with TRBJ1-3, with 9 bases matching TRBD1. CDR1 is DFQATT and CDR2 is SNEGSKA in the germline V gene (reference sequence). The V segment lost 5 bases and the J segment 6 bases; nucleotides outside the gene matches: 8. The CDR3 totals 14 residues. For the CDR3, the DNA is TGCAGTGCTGGGGGCGGACAGGGGACAAACACCATATATTTT. This encodes CSAGGGQGTNTIYF.

The chain couples TRBV5-1 to TRBJ2-1, with 10 bases fitting TRBD2. This CDR3 comprises 14 residues. V was clipped by 2 bases and J by 5 bases; unmatched bases: 1. The germline gives CDR1 SGHRS, CDR2 YFSETQ. The CDR3 loop reads CASSFLAGDNEQFF. The CDR3 nucleotides are TGCGCCAGCAGCTTCCTAGCGGGAGACAATGAGCAGTTCTTC.

The chain joins TRBV6-1 to TRBJ2-3, with D tentatively TRBD1 or TRBD2 (5 bases each). Per the germline V gene, CDR1 is MNHNS and CDR2 is SASEGT. The V gene lost 6 bases and the J gene lost 7 bases, with 17 bases spanning the gap. This CDR3 has 14 residues. The CDR3 bases are TGTGCCAGCAGCCCACCGGGACCCCTAAATACGCAGTATTTT. Amino acids: CASSPPGPLNTQYF.

The chain recombines TRBV7-9 with TRBJ2-1; 7 bases match TRBD1. With V trimmed by 1 base and J by 9 bases, 3 bases remained unmatched. The germline gives CDR1 SEHNR, CDR2 FQNEAQ (reference sequence). The CDR3 length is 13 residues. For the CDR3, the DNA is TGTGCCAGCAGCTTAGAGGCAGGGGGTGAGCAGTTCTTC. Its translation: CASSLEAGGEQFF.

The rearrangement joins TRBV2 to TRBJ2-2; possible D gene TRBD1, 5 bases. Trimming took 3 bases from V and 5 from J, leaving 13 bases between them. Germline CDR1 SNHLY, CDR2 FYNNEI. CDR3 size: 15 residues. The CDR3 DNA reads as TGTGCCAGCAGTGAGCACGGACACCTGACCGGGGAGCTGTTTTTT. Residues: CASSEHGHLTGELFF. The full variable domain, rest sourced from reference TRBV2 and TRBJ2-2, is EPEVTQTPSHQVTQMGQEVILRCVPISNHLYFYWYRQILGQKVEFLVSFYNNEISEKSEIFDDQFSVERPDGSNFTLKIRSTKLEDSAMYFCASSEHGHLTGELFFGEGSRLTVL.

CDR3 nucleotides: TGTGCCAGCAGCCAGGGATCCCAGAGGAGCAATGAGCAGTTCTTC. It specifies CASSQGSQRSNEQFF. The chain employs TRBV11-3 and TRBJ2-1; D may be TRBD1 (5 bases). Trimming pared 5 bases from V and 6 bases from J, leaving 17 bases between. The germline CDR1 and CDR2 sequences are SGHNT and YENEEA. The CDR3 consists of 15 residues.

The chain employs TRBV5-1 and TRBJ2-1; unclear D gene. Trimming shortened V by 2 bases and J by 9 bases, and 15 bases separated the two germline ends. CDR3 length: 14 amino acids. CDR1 and CDR2 from the germline V gene are SGHRS and YFSETQ. The CDR3 DNA sequence: TGCGCCAGCAGCTTCAGCCCTAGTAGCAGTGAGCAGTTCTTC. It is translated as CASSFSPSSSEQFF.

There are a few counts of this clonotype. This chain uses TRBV4-3 with TRBJ2-1, with 12 bases identical to TRBD2. Germline V gene data show CDR1 as LGHNA and CDR2 as YSLEER. J was trimmed by 2 bases and V by 4 bases; bases with no gene match: 6. The CDR3 spans 17 residues. The CDR3 protein is CASSPSTSGRTYNEQFF. The CDR3 nucleotides read TGCGCCAGCAGCCCGTCGACTAGCGGGAGAACCTACAATGAGCAGTTCTTC.

CDR3 sequence: CASSLGTSGRSNEQFF. DNA for the CDR3: TGCGCCAGCAGCTTGGGTACTAGCGGGAGAAGTAATGAGCAGTTCTTC. V gene TRBV5-1 combines with J gene TRBJ2-1; TRBD2 matches at 11 bases. Germline CDR1 and CDR2: SGHRS and YFSETQ. V lost 0 bases to trimming and J lost 7 bases; unmatched junction nucleotides: 6. There are 16 residues in the CDR3. Supplemented by reference TRBV5-1 and TRBJ2-1, the full variable domain reads KAGVTQTPRYLIKTRGQQVTLSCSPISGHRSVSWYQQTPGQGLQFLFEYFSETQRNKGNFPGRFSGRQFSNSRSEMNVSTLELGDSALYLCASSLGTSGRSNEQFFGPGTRLTVL.

The CDR3 loop reads CASSQGLASTDTQYF. The CDR3, as DNA: TGTGCCAGCAGCCAAGGACTAGCTAGCACAGATACGCAGTATTTT. The chain uses TRBV4-2 and TRBJ2-3; TRBD2 agrees at 7 bases. Per germline, CDR1 LGHNA and CDR2 YNFKEQ. Germline trimming cut 1 base from V and 0 bases from J; bases unmatched to any gene: 1. CDR3 length equals 15 residues.

The gene calls are TRBV12-3 or TRBV12-4 and TRBJ1-2; the D is unclear. This CDR3 region has 13 residues. Trimming cost V 1 base and J 8 bases, with 11 bases left between them. The CDR3 is CASSLVIERGYTF. In DNA form, the CDR3 reads TGTGCCAGCAGTTTAGTAATTGAACGGGGCTACACCTTC.

This clonotype was seen a handful of times. CDR3 nucleotide sequence: TGTGCCAGCAGCTTTTTGACTAGCAATGGGTATGAGCAGTTCTTC. It yields the protein CASSFLTSNGYEQFF. J is TRBJ2-1 and V is TRBV7-9, with TRBD2 matching 7 bases. The CDR3 extends over 15 amino acids. The V gene's germline CDR1 is SEHNR and CDR2 FQNEAQ (reference sequence). V shed 3 bases and J 8 bases; nucleotides not matched to a gene: 10.

This clonotype was found many times. The chain is built from TRBV3-1 and TRBJ1-1; no clear D. V was cut by 4 bases and J by 6 bases, with 15 bases left in between. CDR3 size: 14 residues. Germline CDR1 LGHDT, CDR2 YNNKEL (reference sequence). For the CDR3, the DNA is TGTGCCAGCAGCCGCCAACCCGAGGCCGCTGAAGCTTTCTTT. It specifies CASSRQPEAAEAFF.

This clonotype has more than one count but fewer than ten. The chain links TRBV20-1 to TRBJ1-2, with D hard to call. The germline CDR1 and CDR2 sequences are DFQATT and SNEGSKA (reference sequence). V lost 1 base and J 6 bases, leaving 12 bases between the germline ends. This CDR3 contains 13 residues. In DNA form, the CDR3 reads TGCAGTGCTAGAGTTCCAACCGGGGATGGCTACACCTTC. Translation: CSARVPTGDGYTF.

This clonotype was picked up a small number of times. The chain carries TRBV11-1 and TRBJ2-2; 7 bases map to TRBD1. CDR1 and CDR2 from the germline V gene are SGHAT and FQDESV (reference sequence). V was pared by 5 bases and J by 0 bases, with 21 bases of the junction left unmatched. The CDR3 covers 21 residues. The CDR3 loop is CASSPSLGQPSTGANTGELFF. As DNA, the CDR3 is TGTGCCAGCAGCCCTTCTCTGGGACAGCCTTCAACAGGCGCGAACACCGGGGAGCTGTTTTTT.

This clonotype appeared a few times. The chain uses TRBV6-5 and TRBJ2-3, with 11 bases lining up with TRBD2. Trimming cost V 4 bases and J 4 bases; bases outside gene matches: 7. This CDR3 comprises 16 residues. CDR1 and CDR2 (germline): MNHEY, SVGAGI. The CDR3, as DNA: TGTGCCAGCAGTTTAGCGGGGGGGCGGCGCGCAGATACGCAGTATTTT. The encoded protein is CASSLAGGRRADTQYF.

This clonotype was detected only a few times. This chain uses TRBV20-1 with TRBJ1-1; D is perhaps TRBD1 (6 bases). V was clipped by 4 bases and J by 7 bases, with 13 bases between them. Germline CDR1 is DFQATT and CDR2 is SNEGSKA (reference sequence). The CDR3 has 12 amino acids. The CDR3 bases are TGCAGTGCTACCCAAGGCAGGGGTGAAGCTTTCTTT. As protein: CSATQGRGEAFF.

The chain recombines TRBV5-1 with TRBJ1-2; D remains unclear. The ends were cut back, 5 bases at V and 8 bases at J, with 13 bases in the middle. From germline, CDR1 is SGHRS and CDR2 YFSETQ. The CDR3 has 12 amino acids. CDR3 DNA: TGCGCCAGCAGGCGGCGGGATGAAGGCTACACCTTC. This encodes CASRRRDEGYTF.

The chain uses TRBV5-5 and TRBJ2-5; no firm D call. Germline CDR1 and CDR2: SGHKS and YYEKEE (reference sequence). The CDR3 has 14 residues. The V and J ends lost 7 bases and 0 bases respectively, with 13 bases between them. This chain's CDR3 is CASEDQPYQETQYF. In nucleotides, the CDR3 is TGTGCCAGCGAGGACCAACCGTACCAAGAGACCCAGTACTTC.

V usage is TRBV6-1 and J usage is TRBJ1-6; 9 bases line up with TRBD1. CDR1 and CDR2 from the germline V gene are MNHNS and SASEGT. The CDR3 covers 15 residues. The V and J ends lost 5 bases and 9 bases, in that order; junction bases with no gene match: 8. CDR3 sequence: CASSRTGEIRSPLHF. As DNA, the CDR3 is TGTGCCAGCAGTAGGACAGGGGAGATACGTTCACCCCTCCACTTT.

This sequence joins TRBV5-1 and TRBJ1-1; no clear D gene. The ends were cut back, 0 bases at V and 1 base at J, with 10 bases in the middle. CDR3 size: 15 residues. From germline, CDR1 is SGHRS and CDR2 YFSETQ. The CDR3 sequence: CASSLEEVGNTEAFF. The CDR3 DNA is TGCGCCAGCAGCTTGGAAGAGGTAGGGAACACTGAAGCTTTCTTT.

This clonotype was found a few times. The chain is built from TRBV6-2 or TRBV6-3 and TRBJ2-3; 8 bases line up with TRBD2. V lost 10 bases to trimming and J lost 3 bases; unmatched junction nucleotides: 6. Germline lookup yields CDR1 MNHEY and CDR2 SVGEGT. CDR3 size: 13 residues. The CDR3 DNA sequence: TGTGCCACCGGGGTAGCGGGAACAGATACGCAGTATTTT. The encoded protein is CATGVAGTDTQYF.

This clonotype was recorded a few times. The chain links TRBV7-9 to TRBJ2-2; D remains unclear. V shed 3 bases and J shed 7 bases, with 3 bases lying between them. The CDR3 contains 11 residues. Germline V gene lookup returns CDR1 SEHNR and CDR2 FQNEAQ (reference sequence). CDR3 nucleotide sequence: TGTGCCAGCAGCTTCCACGGGGAGCTGTTTTTT. It encodes CASSFHGELFF.

This clonotype has more than one count but fewer than ten. V gene TRBV5-6 combines with J gene TRBJ2-7, with D perhaps being TRBD1 or TRBD2 (6 bases each). Per germline, CDR1 SGHDT and CDR2 YYEEEE. CDR3 length: 16 residues. V gave up 2 bases and J gave up 5 bases, with 20 bases separating them. The CDR3 coding sequence is TGTGCCAGCAGCTTCGGAGGGGGTCGCGTCTCGGACGAGCAGTACTTC. This sequence encodes CASSFGGGRVSDEQYF. The full variable domain, completed using reference TRBV5-6 and TRBJ2-7, is DAGVTQSPTHLIKTRGQQVTLRCSPKSGHDTVSWYQQALGQGPQFIFQYYEEEERQRGNFPDRFSGHQFPNYSSELNVNALLLGDSALYLCASSFGGGRVSDEQYFGPGTRLTVT.

This clonotype was observed once. This chain connects TRBV6-6 to TRBJ2-7; the D is unclear. The CDR3 sequence is 11 residues long. Germline V gene data show CDR1 as MNHNY and CDR2 as SVGAGI (reference sequence). Trimming stripped 2 bases from V and 7 bases from J, with 6 bases between. CDR3 region: CASSYNTEQYF. DNA for the CDR3: TGTGCCAGCAGTTACAATACGGAGCAGTACTTC.

The chain recombines TRBV20-1 with TRBJ1-2; no definite D call. CDR3 length equals 12 residues. V was trimmed by 6 bases and J by 6 bases, leaving 14 bases between them. The germline CDR1 and CDR2 sequences are DFQATT and SNEGSKA (reference sequence). The CDR3 reads CSASRRENGYTF. Written as DNA, the CDR3 is TGCAGTGCATCCAGGCGGGAAAATGGCTACACCTTC.

In this sample, this clonotype turned up many times. This chain joins TRBV20-1 and TRBJ2-7; 7 bases fit TRBD1. V dropped 7 bases and J dropped 4; count of bases not matched to a gene: 10. This CDR3 comprises 13 residues. CDR1 and CDR2 from the germline V gene are DFQATT and SNEGSKA (reference sequence). In DNA form, the CDR3 reads TGCAGTGGCATGCCGGGACAGTCATACGAGCAGTACTTC. Encoded protein: CSGMPGQSYEQYF.